This entry lists 31 T cell receptor beta chains sequenced from one sample in a study of blood T cells in healthy people across ages. A J-beta primer mix and a sample-barcoded 5' primer were used in a second PCR of about 6 to 12 cycles. One entry per CDR3 protein results from TCRdb running MiXCR on the 5' RACE reads. The repertoire holds about 1.5 million distinct CDR3 sequences, with about 43% as singletons. Specimen: blood. All receptors derive from a woman younger than 35 in good health.

The rearrangement links TRBV4-2 to TRBJ2-1; D might be TRBD1 (5 bases). Germline V gives CDR1 LGHNA, CDR2 YNFKEQ. V was clipped by 0 bases and J by 10 bases, with 19 bases between them. The CDR3 contains 16 residues. CDR3 DNA: TGTGCCAGCAGCCAAGATGCGGCGACAGCCCCACGGGAGCAGTTCTTC. This encodes CASSQDAATAPREQFF.

This clonotype came up a few times. This sequence joins TRBV7-2 and TRBJ1-1; 8 bases are shared with TRBD1. The CDR3 loop spans 19 amino acids. The germline V gene has CDR1 SGHTA and CDR2 FQGNSA. The trim removed 2 bases at V and 0 bases at J, leaving 14 bases unmatched. The CDR3 bases are TGTGCCAGCAGCTTATGGGGACAGGACGGAGGGGGAATGAACACTGAAGCTTTCTTT. Translated: CASSLWGQDGGGMNTEAFF.

This clonotype was observed a few times. The gene calls are TRBV5-1 and TRBJ1-1, with a tentative D call TRBD1 (6 bases). The CDR3 runs 16 residues. Germline V gives CDR1 SGHRS, CDR2 YFSETQ. With 4 bases removed from V and 3 bases from J, the gap between germline ends came to 19 bases. This chain's CDR3 is CASSPARGGQDTEAFF. DNA of the CDR3: TGCGCCAGCAGCCCGGCGCGGGGGGGGCAGGACACTGAAGCTTTCTTT. Based on the CDR3 plus reference TRBV5-1 and TRBJ1-1, the full variable domain is KAGVTQTPRYLIKTRGQQVTLSCSPISGHRSVSWYQQTPGQGLQFLFEYFSETQRNKGNFPGRFSGRQFSNSRSEMNVSTLELGDSALYLCASSPARGGQDTEAFFGQGTRLTVV.

The chain couples TRBV29-1 to TRBJ2-7, with unresolved D. The CDR3 consists of 11 residues. CDR1 SQVTM and CDR2 ANQGSEA come from the germline V gene. Trimming cost V 8 bases and J 6 bases, with 14 bases left between them. Written as DNA, the CDR3 is TGCAGCACCCAAGCCGGGCCCGAGCAGTACTTC. Translated: CSTQAGPEQYF.

The CDR3 sequence is CASTHVGARNEKLFF. The CDR3 DNA sequence: TGCGCCAGCACCCACGTCGGGGCACGTAATGAAAAACTGTTTTTT. The chain recombines TRBV4-1 with TRBJ1-4; possibly TRBD1 for D (5 bases). The CDR3 runs to 15 residues. The V gene's germline CDR1 is MGHRA and CDR2 YSYEKL. V was clipped by 7 bases and J by 4 bases, with 16 bases between them.

The chain links TRBV7-9 to TRBJ1-2; no clear D gene. The CDR3 loop spans 14 amino acids. Trimming pared 5 bases from V and 8 bases from J, leaving 18 bases between. Per the germline V gene, CDR1 is SEHNR and CDR2 is FQNEAQ (reference sequence). The CDR3: CASSPSGGFTGYTF. In nucleotides, the CDR3 is TGTGCCAGCAGCCCTAGCGGAGGTTTTACAGGCTACACCTTC.

This clonotype occurred a few times. The chain has TRBV20-1 and TRBJ2-3, with D unresolved. This CDR3 is built from 11 residues. The V and J ends lost 4 bases and 3 bases respectively, with 5 bases between them. Per germline, CDR1 DFQATT and CDR2 SNEGSKA (reference sequence). CDR3 in amino acids: CSAIKTDTQYF. The CDR3 region has the DNA TGCAGTGCTATTAAAACAGATACGCAGTATTTT.

In this sample, this clonotype turned up a few times. The chain has TRBV6-5 and TRBJ1-5; D is perhaps TRBD1 (6 bases). There are 14 residues in the CDR3. V was trimmed by 5 bases and J by 6 bases, leaving 14 bases between them. Germline V CDR1 and CDR2: MNHEY, SVGAGI. The CDR3 here is CASSGYRESQPQHF. CDR3 nucleotides: TGTGCCAGCAGTGGGTACAGGGAAAGTCAGCCCCAGCATTTT.

The V call is TRBV3-1, the J call TRBJ2-5; D is unresolved. Germline loops: CDR1 LGHDT, CDR2 YNNKEL (reference sequence). The CDR3 extends over 12 amino acids. V lost 5 bases to trimming and J lost 5 bases, with 9 bases between them. The CDR3, as DNA: TGTGCCAGCAGCTATATACTTGAGACCCAGTACTTC. Translating gives CASSYILETQYF.

The chain employs TRBV12-3 or TRBV12-4 and TRBJ2-1; no reliable D call. Trimming removed 5 bases from V and 3 bases from J, with 11 bases in between. There are 14 residues in the CDR3. In DNA form, the CDR3 reads TGTGCCAGCAGTCCCACGATCTACTACAATGAGCAGTTCTTC. Translated, it gives CASSPTIYYNEQFF.

The chain employs TRBV20-1 and TRBJ2-3; 9 positions match TRBD1. CDR1 and CDR2 from the germline V gene are DFQATT and SNEGSKA (reference sequence). The CDR3 loop spans 15 amino acids. V trimming: 6 bases; J trimming: 4 bases; junction bases outside the gene matches: 11. The CDR3 region is CSAWTGTGYSDTQYF. The DNA for the CDR3 is TGCAGTGCCTGGACCGGGACAGGGTACTCAGATACGCAGTATTTT.

This chain uses TRBV2 with TRBJ2-5, with a tentative D call TRBD1 (6 bases). The CDR3 contains 13 residues. Between the trimmed V and J ends, which lost 11 bases and 11 bases, there was a span of 24 bases. Germline-derived CDR1 and CDR2 are SNHLY and FYNNEI. As DNA, the CDR3 is TGTGCCCGCCGAAGGGACACCAGTGGGGAGCAGTACTTC. It codes for CARRRDTSGEQYF.

This chain connects TRBV5-1 to TRBJ2-7, with D possibly being TRBD1 or TRBD2 (6 bases each). Germline V lookup: CDR1 SGHRS, CDR2 YFSETQ. CDR3 length equals 13 residues. Trimming left V 1 base short and J 6 bases short, with 11 bases between. CDR3: CASSLPGAPEQYF. CDR3 DNA sequence: TGCGCCAGCAGCTTGCCGGGGGCGCCCGAGCAGTACTTC.

This clonotype was detected ten times or more. V usage is TRBV12-3 or TRBV12-4 and J usage is TRBJ2-7; D remains ambiguous. The CDR3 length is 14 residues. V gave up 2 bases and J gave up 3 bases, with 11 bases separating them. The CDR3 reads CASSLKHIIYEQYF. In DNA form, the CDR3 reads TGTGCCAGCAGTTTAAAGCATATAATCTACGAGCAGTACTTC.

The table lists this clonotype with a few counts. The gene calls are TRBV20-1 and TRBJ2-5; 9 bases match TRBD2. With V trimmed by 3 bases and J by 5 bases, 10 bases remained unmatched. The length of the CDR3 is 15 residues. CDR1 is DFQATT and CDR2 is SNEGSKA in the germline V gene (reference sequence). The DNA for the CDR3 is TGCAGTGCTAGGAAAGCGGGGGGTACTCGGGAGACCCAGTACTTC. Translating it yields CSARKAGGTRETQYF.

The chain recombines TRBV27 with TRBJ1-5; perhaps TRBD1 as D (6 bases). V lost 2 bases, J lost 2 bases, and 10 bases lay in between. The germline CDR1 and CDR2 sequences are MNHEY and SMNVEV (reference sequence). The CDR3 runs to 15 residues. The CDR3 DNA sequence: TGTGCCAGCAGTTTAATCGGGGGCGGCAATCAGCCCCAGCATTTT. It encodes CASSLIGGGNQPQHF.

The chain recombines TRBV7-2 with TRBJ1-1; TRBD1 agrees at 7 bases. The V gene end was trimmed by 1 base and the J gene end by 7 bases; junction bases not matched to a gene: 6. This CDR3 comprises 14 residues. CDR1 is SGHTA and CDR2 is FQGNSA in the germline V gene. The CDR3 DNA sequence: TGTGCCAGCAGCTTAGAACAGGGGACGAGTGAAGCTTTCTTT. Residues: CASSLEQGTSEAFF.

The chain is built from TRBV6-5 and TRBJ1-2; tentatively, D is TRBD1 (5 bases). The germline CDR1 and CDR2 sequences are MNHEY and SVGAGI. The CDR3 spans 14 residues. Trimming pared 5 bases from V and 3 bases from J, leaving 13 bases between. For the CDR3, the DNA is TGTGCCAGCAGTACTGGGACCGGGTACTATGGCTACACCTTC. Translating gives CASSTGTGYYGYTF.

Worth noting for this clonotype: A single base separates this from a much larger clone, so it may be a read error. J is TRBJ2-7 and V is TRBV11-2, with TRBD2 matching over 7 bases. The end of the DNA fits TRBJ2-5 better, so the J call may be wrong. CDR3 size: 14 residues. The germline gives CDR1 SGHAT, CDR2 FQNNGV. DNA of the CDR3: TGTGCCGGCAGCTTATGGCTAGCGGAAGAGACCCAGTACTTC. Protein: CAGSLWLAEETQYF.

The chain couples TRBV3-1 to TRBJ2-1; no firm D call. The CDR3 has 14 amino acids. Per germline, CDR1 LGHDT and CDR2 YNNKEL (reference sequence). V shed 1 base and J shed 13 bases, with 17 bases lying between them. DNA for the CDR3: TGTGCCAGCAGCCAAGGGTTACTAAAAGAGACCCAGTTCTTC. Its protein product is CASSQGLLKETQFF.

The chain links TRBV20-1 to TRBJ2-7, with 10 bases fitting TRBD2. The ends lost 7 bases at V and 8 bases at J; junction bases unmatched: 8. Per germline, CDR1 DFQATT and CDR2 SNEGSKA (reference sequence). CDR3 size: 12 residues. This chain's CDR3 is CSVTQLAGKQYF. The CDR3 DNA follows: TGCAGTGTCACGCAACTAGCGGGGAAGCAGTACTTC.

The chain is built from TRBV7-2 and TRBJ2-1, with D possibly matching TRBD2 (6 bases). V lost 3 bases, J lost 8 bases, and 14 bases lay in between. Germline CDR1 is SGHTA and CDR2 is FQGNSA. The CDR3 consists of 14 residues. CDR3 in DNA: TGTGCCAGCAGCTTGGAGGGAGGATTTGATGAGCAGTTCTTC. Protein product: CASSLEGGFDEQFF.

CDR3: CSAPGQGMNTEAFF. The CDR3 DNA is TGCAGTGCTCCCGGACAGGGCATGAACACTGAAGCTTTCTTT. V gene TRBV20-1 combines with J gene TRBJ1-1; 8 nucleotides match TRBD1. This CDR3 region has 14 residues. Per germline, CDR1 DFQATT and CDR2 SNEGSKA (reference sequence). After removal of 5 bases from V and 0 bases from J, the junction contained 5 bases not matched to a gene.

A few counts support this clonotype. The J gene is TRBJ2-7, the V gene TRBV27; D is unclear. Germline lookup yields CDR1 MNHEY and CDR2 SMNVEV (reference sequence). V lost 0 bases and J lost 10, with 13 bases in between. This CDR3 region has 13 residues. This CDR3 reads CASSLSFVGIQYF. CDR3 in DNA: TGTGCCAGCAGTTTATCGTTTGTTGGGATTCAGTACTTC.

The chain links TRBV5-1 to TRBJ2-2, with 8 bases fitting TRBD2. CDR3 length: 17 amino acids. V lost 0 bases and J lost 2; bases outside the gene matches: 6. Germline CDR1 and CDR2: SGHRS and YFSETQ. The CDR3 region is CASSLVAGTINTGELFF. The DNA of the CDR3 is TGCGCCAGCAGCTTGGTAGCGGGGACAATTAACACCGGGGAGCTGTTTTTT.

The V and J genes are TRBV6-1 and TRBJ2-1, with TRBD2 as a possible D gene (5 bases). Trimming shortened V by 7 bases and J by 1 base, and 17 bases separated the two germline ends. CDR3 length: 16 residues. Germline V gene lookup returns CDR1 MNHNS and CDR2 SASEGT. The CDR3 coding sequence is TGTGCCAGCACCGGTAGGAGGTTCGCATCCTACAATGAGCAGTTCTTC. Residues: CASTGRRFASYNEQFF.

The chain uses TRBV6-1 and TRBJ2-7; a weak D match, TRBD1 (6 bases). Trimming shortened V by 2 bases and J by 2 bases, and 16 bases separated the two germline ends. The germline CDR1 and CDR2 sequences are MNHNS and SASEGT. This CDR3 is 16 amino acids long. CDR3: CASSEHPRGWPYEQYF. Written as DNA, the CDR3 is TGTGCCAGCAGTGAACACCCCAGGGGATGGCCCTACGAGCAGTACTTC.

This clonotype appeared a single time. The chain joins TRBV20-1 to TRBJ2-5; TRBD2 agrees at 11 bases. The V and J ends lost 2 bases and 2 bases, in that order; junction bases with no gene match: 4. This CDR3 comprises 15 residues. CDR1 and CDR2 from the germline V gene are DFQATT and SNEGSKA (reference sequence). The CDR3 DNA is TGCAGTGCTAGACTAGCGGGGGGCTCTCAAGAGACCCAGTACTTC. This sequence encodes CSARLAGGSQETQYF.

The chain joins TRBV7-9 to TRBJ2-6, with D tentatively TRBD1 (6 bases). The CDR3 is made up of 17 amino acids. Trimming removed 7 bases at V and 0 bases at J, with 16 bases between. Germline loops: CDR1 SEHNR, CDR2 FQNEAQ (reference sequence). The CDR3 nucleotides are TGTGCCAGCATGCCCGGGACAATGAGCTCTGGGGCCAACGTCCTGACTTTC. Translation: CASMPGTMSSGANVLTF.

CDR3 in amino acids: CASSNRGAYYNEQYF. The CDR3 DNA reads TGTGCCAGCAGCAATCGCGGGGCCTACTACAATGAGCAGTACTTC. The chain links TRBV13 to TRBJ2-5; tentatively, D is TRBD2 (6 bases). Germline values: CDR1 PRHDT, CDR2 FYEKMQ (reference sequence). The CDR3 covers 15 residues. V lost 5 bases, J lost 11 bases, and 24 bases lay in between.

This clonotype was recorded once. V is TRBV4-1 and J is TRBJ2-5; no clear D gene. This CDR3 has 13 amino acids. Trimming left V 1 base short and J 4 bases short, with 7 bases between. Looked up from germline, CDR1 is MGHRA and CDR2 is YSYEKL. CDR3 coding DNA: TGCGCCAGCAGCCAAGTCCTAATAGAGACCCAGTACTTC. Translating it yields CASSQVLIETQYF.